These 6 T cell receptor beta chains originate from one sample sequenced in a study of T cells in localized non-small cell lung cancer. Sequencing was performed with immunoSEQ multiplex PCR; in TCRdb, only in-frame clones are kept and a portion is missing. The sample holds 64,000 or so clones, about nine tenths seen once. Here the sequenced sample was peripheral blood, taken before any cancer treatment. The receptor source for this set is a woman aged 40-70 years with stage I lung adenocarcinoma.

The CDR3 bases are TGTGCCAGCTCACCAATTGACAGCCCCTACGAGCAGTACTTC. Encoded protein: CASSPIDSPYEQYF. The rearrangement joins TRBV18 to TRBJ2-7, with a weak D call TRBD1 (5 bases). V lost 2 bases and J 2 bases, leaving 10 bases between the germline ends. This CDR3 region has 14 residues. CDR1 is KGHSH, CDR2 LQKENI, per germline.

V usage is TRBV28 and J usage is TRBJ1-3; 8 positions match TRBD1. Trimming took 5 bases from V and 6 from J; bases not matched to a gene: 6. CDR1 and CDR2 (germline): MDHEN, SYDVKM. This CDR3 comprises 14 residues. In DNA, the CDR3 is TGTGCCAGCAGTCCCGGACAGGGACCAAACACCATATATTTT. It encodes CASSPGQGPNTIYF.

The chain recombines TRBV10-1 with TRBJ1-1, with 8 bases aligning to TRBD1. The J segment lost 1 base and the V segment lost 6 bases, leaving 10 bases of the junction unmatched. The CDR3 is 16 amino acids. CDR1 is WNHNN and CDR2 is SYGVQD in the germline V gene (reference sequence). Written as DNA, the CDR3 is TGCGCCAGCAGCTACGGACAGGGTAATCGGAACACTGAAGCTTTCTTT. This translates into CASSYGQGNRNTEAFF.

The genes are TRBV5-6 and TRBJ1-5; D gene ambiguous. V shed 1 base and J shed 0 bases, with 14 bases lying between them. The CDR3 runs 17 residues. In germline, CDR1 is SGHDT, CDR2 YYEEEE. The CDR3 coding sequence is TGTGCCAGCAGCTTGTTCGCTATAGGGATTAGCAATCAGCCCCAGCATTTT. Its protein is CASSLFAIGISNQPQHF.

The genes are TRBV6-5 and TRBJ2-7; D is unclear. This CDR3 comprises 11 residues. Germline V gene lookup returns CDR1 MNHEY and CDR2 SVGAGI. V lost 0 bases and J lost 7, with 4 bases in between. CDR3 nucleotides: TGTGCCAGCAGTTACTCTGGGGAGCAGTACTTC. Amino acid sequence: CASSYSGEQYF.

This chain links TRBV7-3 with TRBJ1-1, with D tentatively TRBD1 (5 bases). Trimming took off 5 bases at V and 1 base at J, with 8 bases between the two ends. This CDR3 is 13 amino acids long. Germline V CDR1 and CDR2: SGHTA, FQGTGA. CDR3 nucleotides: TGTGCCAGCAGCCTAGACAGGAACACTGAAGCTTTCTTT. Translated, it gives CASSLDRNTEAFF.